There are many counts of the clone carrying this T cell receptor beta chain. The V and J ends lost 0 bases and 4 bases, in that order; junction bases with no gene match: 2. Per germline, CDR1 SGHRS and CDR2 YFSETQ. The CDR3 is made up of 15 amino acids. TCRdb reprocessed the RT-PCR reads via MiXCR and lists one record per CDR3 protein. The data hold about a million distinct CDR3 sequences, with 15% to 20% observed a single time. These data originate in a study of patients and donors after allogeneic stem cell transplantation. The clonotype originates from a human donor who was either an allogeneic HSCT recipient or a stem cell or donor lymphocyte infusion donor (not recorded which). It is not recorded whose cells these are; they may come from a transplant donor. Material: blood, either unsorted or a sorted T cell fraction (not recorded which). This chain connects TRBV5-1 to TRBJ2-1; 9 bases align to TRBD2. CDR3 in DNA: TGCGCCAGCAGCTTGGGACTAGCGGTTTACAATGAGCAGTTCTTC. Translated: CASSLGLAVYNEQFF.